This T cell receptor beta chain was sequenced in a study of T-cell reconstitution after alpha-beta-depleted transplantation in children (dated by TCRdb to 2016 to 2017). Study-wide context: T-cell immune reconstitution after TCRalphabeta/CD19-depleted allogeneic hematopoietic cell transplantation in children was quantitatively tracked in the study by means of TCR repertoire profiling. Overall study outcomes, separate from this receptor: Over the following months the frequencies of hyperexpanded clones went down, and after one year T-cell counts and TCRbeta diversity were mostly credited to newly produced T cells. About two months after transplant, the apparently early recovery of alphabetaT-cell counts reportedly depended on just several hundred clones that had expanded rapidly and came from non-depleted graft cells. In some patients, high TCRbeta diversity at day 60 was attributed to recipient T cells and intrathymic progenitors that had survived conditioning.

This specimen's treatment or condition label, per the study, means: allogeneic hematopoietic cell transplantation with graft depleted of TCRalphabeta T cells and CD19 B cells. The children who served as transplant recipients had been given grafts of TCRalphabeta/CD19-depleted allogeneic hematopoietic cells. The library came from PCR. Data came from an Illumina HiSeq 2500. To normalize quantification of the TCRbeta repertoire, the TCR libraries were built with molecular barcoding that relied on unique molecular identifiers. TCRdb reprocessed the public reads (quality trimming at Q25 with fastp, clone calling with MiXCR) and kept in-frame beta chains. One record per CDR3 amino acid sequence lists the most common genes and DNA. This sample holds hundreds of thousands of distinct CDR3 sequences; 9.5% to 13% were observed only once. Around 22% of the sample belongs to the ten largest clones. This clonotype was recorded many times. Which antigen it targets is not known. Base-call qualities are not available, and no considerably larger clone is one nucleotide away.

V sheds 3 bases and J sheds 2 bases, leaving 21 bases between their ends. Based on the germline V gene, the CDR1 and CDR2 sequences are SGHNT and YENEEA. The CDR3 holds 18 amino acids from the cysteine to the phenylalanine. The retained sequence is limited to the CDR3, 54 bases, with the frame set at the first base. Sequenced here: peripheral blood, sampled 180 days after TCRalphabeta/CD19-depleted stem cell transplant. This chain is built from TRBV11-3 and TRBJ2-3; the D segment could be TRBD2, given 7 matching bases. The TCR was taken from a male patient between 2 and 10 years old who had a stem cell transplant for chronic granulomatous disease, so the T cells may come from the graft donor. The CDR3 has the sequence CASSFPRGGHEDTDTQYF. The DNA is TGTGCCAGCAGCTTCCCAAGGGGGGGGCATGAGGACACAGATACGCAGTATTTT.